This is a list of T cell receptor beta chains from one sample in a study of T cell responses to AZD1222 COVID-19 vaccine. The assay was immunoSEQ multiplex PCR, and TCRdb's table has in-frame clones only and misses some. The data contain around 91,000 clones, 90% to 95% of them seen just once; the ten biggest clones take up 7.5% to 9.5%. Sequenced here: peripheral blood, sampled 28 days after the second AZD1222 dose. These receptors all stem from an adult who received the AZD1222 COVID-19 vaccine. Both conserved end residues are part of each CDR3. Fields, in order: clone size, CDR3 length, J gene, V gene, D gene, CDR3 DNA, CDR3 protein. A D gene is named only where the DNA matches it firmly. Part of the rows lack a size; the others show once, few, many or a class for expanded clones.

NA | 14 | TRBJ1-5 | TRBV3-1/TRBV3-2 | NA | TGTGCCAGCCTGGACGGCAATAGCAATCAGCCCCAGCATTTT | CASLDGNSNQPQHF
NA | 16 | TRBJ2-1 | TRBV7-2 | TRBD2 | TGTGCCAGCAGCCCTCCGGGACTAGCGCATCGGAATGAGCAGTTCTTC | CASSPPGLAHRNEQFF
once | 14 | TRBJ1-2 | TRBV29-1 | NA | TGCAGCGTTGGTGAACAGGGCAGAACTATGGGCTACACCTTC | CSVGEQGRTMGYTF
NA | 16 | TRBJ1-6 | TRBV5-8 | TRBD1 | TGTGCCAGCAGACCGGGACAGGGATTCTATAATTCACCCCTCCACTTT | CASRPGQGFYNSPLHF
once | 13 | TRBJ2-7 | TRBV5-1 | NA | TGCGCCAGCAGCTTGGAGGACGGCTACGAGCAGTACTTC | CASSLEDGYEQYF
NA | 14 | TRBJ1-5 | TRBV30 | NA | TGTGCCTGGAGTAAAGGGTATGGAAGTCAGCCCCAGCATTTT | CAWSKGYGSQPQHF
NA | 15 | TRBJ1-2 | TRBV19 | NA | TGTGCCAGTAGTATTACCATGGCAGGGAGCTATGGCTACACCTTC | CASSITMAGSYGYTF
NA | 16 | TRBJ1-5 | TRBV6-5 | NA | TGTGCCAGCAGTTCCGCGGGACTATGGGGCAATCAGCCCCAGCATTTT | CASSSAGLWGNQPQHF
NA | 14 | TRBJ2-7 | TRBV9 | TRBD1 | TGTGCCAGCAGCGCGGGACAGACTTCCTACGAGCAGTACTTC | CASSAGQTSYEQYF
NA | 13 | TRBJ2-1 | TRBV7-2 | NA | TGTGCCAGCAGCTTACGCTTGGGACATGAGCAGTTCTTC | CASSLRLGHEQFF
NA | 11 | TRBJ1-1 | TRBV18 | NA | TGTGCCAGCTCATCGGACCGAGAAGCTTTCTTT | CASSSDREAFF
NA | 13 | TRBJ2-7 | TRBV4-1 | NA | TGCGCCAGCAGCCGGGACGGCACCTACGAGCAGTACTTC | CASSRDGTYEQYF
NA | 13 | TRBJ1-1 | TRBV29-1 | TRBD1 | TGCAGCGTCCTGGGACAGGGGAACACTGAAGCTTTCTTT | CSVLGQGNTEAFF
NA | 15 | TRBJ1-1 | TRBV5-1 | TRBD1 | TGCGCCAGCAGCTTGTGGGGACAGGGGAACACTGAAGCTTTCTTT | CASSLWGQGNTEAFF
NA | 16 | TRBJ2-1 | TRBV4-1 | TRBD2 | TGCGCCAGCAGCCAAGGGAGGGCTAGCGGGAGTCATGAGCAGTTCTTC | CASSQGRASGSHEQFF
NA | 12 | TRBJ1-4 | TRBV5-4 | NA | TGTGCCAGCAGCTTGGTTGGTGAAAAACTGTTTTTT | CASSLVGEKLFF
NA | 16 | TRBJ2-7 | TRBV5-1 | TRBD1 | TGCGCCAGCAGCTTGCAGCCCCGGGACAGCTCCTACGAGCAGTACTTC | CASSLQPRDSSYEQYF